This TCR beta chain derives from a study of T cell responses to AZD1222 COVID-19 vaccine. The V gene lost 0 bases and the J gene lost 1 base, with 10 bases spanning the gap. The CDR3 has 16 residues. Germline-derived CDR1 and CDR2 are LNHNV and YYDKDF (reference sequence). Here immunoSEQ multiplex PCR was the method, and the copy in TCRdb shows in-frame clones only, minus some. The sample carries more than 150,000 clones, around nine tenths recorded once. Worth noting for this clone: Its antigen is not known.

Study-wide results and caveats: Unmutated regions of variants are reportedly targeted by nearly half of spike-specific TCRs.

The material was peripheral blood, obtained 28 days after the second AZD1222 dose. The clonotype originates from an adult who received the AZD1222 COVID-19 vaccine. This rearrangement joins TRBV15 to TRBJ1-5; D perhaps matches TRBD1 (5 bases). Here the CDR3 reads CATSREGEGSNQPQHF. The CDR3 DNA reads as TGTGCCACCAGCAGAGAAGGGGAGGGGAGCAATCAGCCCCAGCATTTT.